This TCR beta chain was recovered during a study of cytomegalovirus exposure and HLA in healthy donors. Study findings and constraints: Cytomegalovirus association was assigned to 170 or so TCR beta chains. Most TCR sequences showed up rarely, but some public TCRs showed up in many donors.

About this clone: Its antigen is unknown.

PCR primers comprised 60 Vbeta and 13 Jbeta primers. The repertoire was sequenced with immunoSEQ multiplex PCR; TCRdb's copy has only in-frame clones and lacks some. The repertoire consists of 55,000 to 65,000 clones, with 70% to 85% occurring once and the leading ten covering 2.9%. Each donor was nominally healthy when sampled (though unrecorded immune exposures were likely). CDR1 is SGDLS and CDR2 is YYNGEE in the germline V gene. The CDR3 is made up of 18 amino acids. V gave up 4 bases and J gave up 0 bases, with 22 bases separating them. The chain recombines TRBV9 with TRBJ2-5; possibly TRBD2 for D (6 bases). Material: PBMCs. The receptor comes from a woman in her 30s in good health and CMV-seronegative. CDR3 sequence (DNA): TGTGCCAGCAGCCCCCAAGTCCGGGACTCCCTGTACCAAGAGACCCAGTACTTC. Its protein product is CASSPQVRDSLYQETQYF.